The clone carrying this TCR beta chain was seen ten or more times. Using 10 ml of fresh peripheral blood, PBMCs were prepared. The CDR3 length is 14 residues. Germline V gene data show CDR1 as LNHNV and CDR2 as YYDKDF (reference sequence). V lost 0 bases and J 9 bases, leaving 9 bases between the germline ends. These data are taken from a study of T cells in Graves' hyperthyroidism and ophthalmopathy. Template material for amplifying TCR beta CDR3 regions consisted of RNA transcripts. First-round RT-PCR with HTBI primers amplified the TCR CDR3 region. Each CDR3 protein gets one entry after TCRdb re-called the multiplex PCR reads with MiXCR. This sample yields a few hundred thousand distinct CDR3 sequences, of which roughly 20% are seen a single time; approximately 26% belongs to the top ten.

V is TRBV15 and J is TRBJ1-6; the D is unclear. The material sequenced was blood. The sequence was collected from a man aged 18-30 years with Graves' hyperthyroidism. CDR3 sequence (DNA): TGTGCCACCAGCAGAGATGAAGAGTCTTCACCCCTCCACTTT. Translated, it gives CATSRDEESSPLHF.